This T cell receptor beta chain stems from a study of CD8 T cells in ankylosing spondylitis. Study-wide points: Significant enrichment of disease-linked clones was reportedly seen in matched ankylosing spondylitis synovial fluid. Previously reported in reactive arthritis synovial fluid and blood were some of the motif variants. One TCR beta motif, made up of about 8 highly homologous variants, appeared characteristic of ankylosing spondylitis blood. Clones that were linked to disease were CD8+ and were relatively rare in peripheral blood.

This clonotype was recorded a few times. The antigen is not known. CDR1 is LGHNT, CDR2 FRNRAP, per germline. Trimming cost V 5 bases and J 6 bases, with 7 bases left between them. CDR3 length: 11 residues. Scientists made TCR beta libraries using quantitative 5'-RACE with molecular barcodes. TCRdb called the 5' RACE reads again in MiXCR, with one record for every CDR3 protein. Of hundreds of thousands of distinct CDR3 sequences listed, 12% are singletons. The chain recombines TRBV12-5 with TRBJ1-2; D is ambiguous. The material sequenced was blood, either unsorted or a sorted T cell fraction (not recorded which). This clonotype originated in a male donor with ankylosing spondylitis. The CDR3 loop reads CASGLLNGYTF. Written as DNA, the CDR3 is TGTGCTAGTGGTCTCCTCAATGGCTACACCTTC.